The rows below give T cell receptor beta chains drawn from one sample of a study of OX40 agonist ivuxolimab in advanced cancers. Clones were read by immunoSEQ multiplex PCR, and TCRdb kept only the in-frame ones, dropping some. The table shows around 80,000 clones, with roughly 80% occurring only once. This sample comprised CD4+ or CD8+ T cells sorted from blood, obtained in a trial of the OX40 agonist ivuxolimab. These receptors all stem from an adult with an advanced solid tumor such as melanoma, head and neck, liver or kidney cancer. The CDR3 runs from the conserved cysteine through the conserved F or W. Fields, in order: D gene, J gene, clone size, V gene, CDR3 DNA, CDR3 protein. D genes are given only for firm matches. Part of the rows lack a size; the others show once, few, many or a class for expanded clones.

D: TRBD1
J: TRBJ2-5
size: NA
V: TRBV9
DNA: TGTGCCAGCAGCACCGGGACAGTGCAAGAGACCCAGTACTTC
CDR3: CASSTGTVQETQYF

D: TRBD1
J: TRBJ1-1
size: many
V: TRBV7-9
DNA: TGTGCCAGCAGTAGCAGGGGGCCGGATGAAGCTTTCTTT
CDR3: CASSSRGPDEAFF

D: NA
J: TRBJ2-2
size: NA
V: TRBV6-4
DNA: TGTGCCAGCAGTGTAAGTGGCACCGGGGAGCTGTTTTTT
CDR3: CASSVSGTGELFF

D: TRBD2
J: TRBJ2-5
size: NA
V: TRBV11-3
DNA: TGTGCCAGCAGCTTCGTCGTAGATAGCGGGGGACAAGAGACCCAGTACTTC
CDR3: CASSFVVDSGGQETQYF

D: NA
J: TRBJ2-3
size: NA
V: TRBV27
DNA: TGTGCCAGCAGTTTAGTCCCTAGCGCTTCTAGCACAGATACGCAGTATTTT
CDR3: CASSLVPSASSTDTQYF

D: TRBD1
J: TRBJ2-7
size: NA
V: TRBV7-9
DNA: TGTGCCAGCAGCTCCAGCCAGGGGGAAAGGGACGAGCAGTACTTC
CDR3: CASSSSQGERDEQYF

D: TRBD1
J: TRBJ1-1
size: once
V: TRBV7-3
DNA: TGTGCCAGCAGCTTAGGACAGGGGAACACTGAAGCTTTCTTT
CDR3: CASSLGQGNTEAFF

D: NA
J: TRBJ2-1
size: NA
V: TRBV15
DNA: TGTGCCACCAGCAGAGGGGCCGGGACAAGTTACAATGAGCAGTTCTTC
CDR3: CATSRGAGTSYNEQFF

D: TRBD1
J: TRBJ1-6
size: once
V: TRBV5-1
DNA: TGCGCCAGCGAGCCTGGGACAGGGCATTCACCCCTCCACTTT
CDR3: CASEPGTGHSPLHF

D: NA
J: TRBJ1-5
size: NA
V: TRBV19
DNA: TGTGCCAGTAGTATAGACCTCCGGATCAATCAGCCCCAGCATTTT
CDR3: CASSIDLRINQPQHF

D: NA
J: TRBJ2-1
size: few
V: TRBV7-8
DNA: TGTGCCAGCAGCAGGTACAGGGACGGGTCCTACAATGAGCAGTTCTTC
CDR3: CASSRYRDGSYNEQFF

D: TRBD2
J: TRBJ2-7
size: NA
V: TRBV11-2
DNA: TGTGCCAGCAGCTCCACGGGGACGGGGGGCTACGAGCAGTACTTC
CDR3: CASSSTGTGGYEQYF

D: NA
J: TRBJ1-2
size: NA
V: TRBV6-5
DNA: TGTGCCAGCAGACGGACAGCCTCTAACTATGGCTACACCTTC
CDR3: CASRRTASNYGYTF

D: TRBD1
J: TRBJ2-2
size: NA
V: TRBV19
DNA: TGTGCCAGTTCACGGGACAGCCACATTTACGGGGAGCTGTTTTTT
CDR3: CASSRDSHIYGELFF

D: TRBD2
J: TRBJ2-1
size: once
V: TRBV7-8
DNA: TGTGCCAGCAGCTACCCAAAACGGGGGGGCGGGTACAATGAGCAGTTCTTC
CDR3: CASSYPKRGGGYNEQFF

D: NA
J: TRBJ2-3
size: NA
V: TRBV5-6
DNA: TGTGCCAGCAGCCACCCGATGACAGAGTATACGCAGTATTTT
CDR3: CASSHPMTEYTQYF

D: TRBD1
J: TRBJ2-5
size: NA
V: TRBV7-2
DNA: TGTGCCAGCAGCCTACAGGGGGCGACGGAGACCCAGTACTTC
CDR3: CASSLQGATETQYF

D: NA
J: TRBJ1-2
size: NA
V: TRBV29-1
DNA: TGCAGCGTTGAAGAATGGGGGGGCTATGGCTACACCTTC
CDR3: CSVEEWGGYGYTF

D: TRBD1
J: TRBJ1-2
size: NA
V: TRBV5-1
DNA: TGCGCCAGCAGTTCACAAAGGGGGCCGGATGGCTACACCTTC
CDR3: CASSSQRGPDGYTF

D: NA
J: TRBJ1-1
size: NA
V: TRBV19
DNA: TGTGCCAGTAGTTATAATTCGTGGGTGAACACTGAAGCTTTCTTT
CDR3: CASSYNSWVNTEAFF

D: TRBD1
J: TRBJ1-2
size: NA
V: TRBV6-5
DNA: TGTGCCAGCAGTGGCCGGGACAGAGCACGGGGCTACACCTTC
CDR3: CASSGRDRARGYTF

D: NA
J: TRBJ2-2
size: NA
V: TRBV4-2
DNA: TGTGCCAGCAGCCAAGAACGCAGGCTCGAGGAGCTGTTTTTT
CDR3: CASSQERRLEELFF

D: NA
J: TRBJ1-1
size: NA
V: TRBV6-5
DNA: TGTGCCAGCAGGCGGAAGGTCATTTCCACTGAAGCTTTCTTT
CDR3: CASRRKVISTEAFF

D: NA
J: TRBJ1-1
size: NA
V: TRBV2
DNA: TGTGCCAGCACCAGGGAGGCGAACACTGAAGCTTTCTTT
CDR3: CASTREANTEAFF

D: NA
J: TRBJ2-1
size: NA
V: TRBV5-4
DNA: TGTGCCAGCAGCTTGGCAGGGGCTCGTTTTAAGGAACAGTTCTTC
CDR3: CASSLAGARFKEQFF

D: NA
J: TRBJ2-7
size: NA
V: TRBV23-1
DNA: TGCGCCAGCATACCTGAGTGGGAAGGGTACGAGCAGTACTTC
CDR3: CASIPEWEGYEQYF

D: NA
J: TRBJ2-2
size: NA
V: TRBV7-3
DNA: TGTGCCAGCAGCCCAGATGACAGGACTAGTCAGGGGGAGCTGTTTTTT
CDR3: CASSPDDRTSQGELFF

D: NA
J: TRBJ2-2
size: NA
V: TRBV11-3
DNA: TGTGCCAGCAGCGTACAGGGGAACACCGGGGAGCTGTTTTTT
CDR3: CASSVQGNTGELFF

D: NA
J: TRBJ1-1
size: NA
V: TRBV7-3
DNA: TGTGCCAGCAGCCCGGACGGGGTGGGCACTGAAGCTTTCTTT
CDR3: CASSPDGVGTEAFF

D: NA
J: TRBJ1-5
size: NA
V: TRBV7-2
DNA: TGTGCCAGCAGCTTCGGAGGGAGCCAGCCCCAGCATTTT
CDR3: CASSFGGSQPQHF

D: NA
J: TRBJ1-1
size: NA
V: TRBV19
DNA: TGTGCCAGTAGTATGATCAGAAACACTGAAGCTTTCTTT
CDR3: CASSMIRNTEAFF

D: NA
J: TRBJ1-4
size: NA
V: TRBV6-6
DNA: TGTGCCAGCAGTCTCAGACCCACTAATGAAAAACTGTTTTTT
CDR3: CASSLRPTNEKLFF

D: NA
J: TRBJ1-1
size: NA
V: TRBV6-4
DNA: TGTGCCAGCACCTCCGGGAACACTGAAGCTTTCTTT
CDR3: CASTSGNTEAFF

D: TRBD1
J: TRBJ2-7
size: NA
V: TRBV7-3
DNA: TGTGCCAGCTACAAACGACTGGGGACAGTGATAACCTACGAGCAGTACTTC
CDR3: CASYKRLGTVITYEQYF

D: TRBD1
J: TRBJ2-1
size: NA
V: TRBV6-1
DNA: TGTGCCAGCAGTGGGGGGACAGCCTCCTACAATGAGCAGTTCTTC
CDR3: CASSGGTASYNEQFF

D: NA
J: TRBJ1-1
size: NA
V: TRBV9
DNA: TGTGCCAGCAGCGTTCGAATGAGGGGGAGGGACACTGAAGCTTTCTTT
CDR3: CASSVRMRGRDTEAFF

D: TRBD1
J: TRBJ1-2
size: NA
V: TRBV6-6
DNA: TGTGCCAGCAGTTATCGGGACAGGGGCTATGGCTACACCTTC
CDR3: CASSYRDRGYGYTF

D: NA
J: TRBJ2-1
size: NA
V: TRBV5-1
DNA: TGCGCCAGCAGCTTGGGAGGGTTCAAGCAGGGCTACAATGAGCAGTTCTTC
CDR3: CASSLGGFKQGYNEQFF

D: TRBD1
J: TRBJ1-3
size: NA
V: TRBV4-3
DNA: TGCGCCAGCAGCCAAGGGACAGGGCCCAGGGGGAACACCATATATTTT
CDR3: CASSQGTGPRGNTIYF

D: NA
J: TRBJ2-7
size: NA
V: TRBV21-1
DNA: TGTGCCAGCAGCAATTTGAGGTGGGTCGTCACTAGCGCCCACTCCTACGAGCAGTACTTC
CDR3: CASSNLRWVVTSAHSYEQYF

D: TRBD2
J: TRBJ2-7
size: NA
V: TRBV7-3
DNA: TGTGCCAGCAGCTTAACGGGACTAGCGGTCTACGAGCAGTACTTC
CDR3: CASSLTGLAVYEQYF

D: NA
J: TRBJ1-1
size: NA
V: TRBV19
DNA: TGTGCCAGTCGGTTAGGGAACACTGAAGCTTTCTTT
CDR3: CASRLGNTEAFF

D: NA
J: TRBJ2-6
size: NA
V: TRBV6-1
DNA: TGTGCCAGCAGTGCAGGCTCTGGGGCCAACGTCCTGACTTTC
CDR3: CASSAGSGANVLTF

D: NA
J: TRBJ1-2
size: NA
V: TRBV2
DNA: TGTGCCAGCAGCGTATCCAGGGGTGCTAACTATGGCTACACCTTC
CDR3: CASSVSRGANYGYTF

D: NA
J: TRBJ1-4
size: once
V: TRBV10-1
DNA: TGCGCCAGCAGTGAGGGCCGTTTGGGAAAACTGTTTTTT
CDR3: CASSEGRLGKLFF

D: TRBD1
J: TRBJ1-2
size: NA
V: TRBV19
DNA: TGTGCCAGTACCCGGGACAGGACCCTAAGTTATGGCTACACCTTC
CDR3: CASTRDRTLSYGYTF

D: NA
J: TRBJ1-1
size: NA
V: TRBV5-1
DNA: TGCGCCAGCAGCTGGGACCTAGGAAACACTGAAGCTTTCTTT
CDR3: CASSWDLGNTEAFF

D: NA
J: TRBJ1-6
size: NA
V: TRBV11-3
DNA: TGTGCCAGCAGCTTACAGGGGAGTAATTCACCCCTCCACTTT
CDR3: CASSLQGSNSPLHF

D: NA
J: TRBJ1-2
size: once
V: TRBV27
DNA: TGTGCCAGCAGACCCGACGCGAACTATGGCTACACCTTC
CDR3: CASRPDANYGYTF

D: NA
J: TRBJ1-3
size: NA
V: TRBV6-1
DNA: TGTGCCAGCAGTGAAGCGCTTCCATGGAACACCATATATTTT
CDR3: CASSEALPWNTIYF

D: NA
J: TRBJ1-2
size: NA
V: TRBV5-1
DNA: TGCGCCAGCAGCCGCACCGGCCCCGGAAACTATGGCTACACCTTC
CDR3: CASSRTGPGNYGYTF

D: NA
J: TRBJ2-7
size: NA
V: TRBV11-3
DNA: TGTGCCAGCAGTACCGGGGACACTATGAAAAGAGAGTACTTC
CDR3: CASSTGDTMKREYF

D: TRBD1
J: TRBJ2-7
size: NA
V: TRBV11-3
DNA: TGTGCCAGCAGCTTAGAGCCAGGGGGCTACGAGCAGTACTTC
CDR3: CASSLEPGGYEQYF

D: NA
J: TRBJ2-7
size: few
V: TRBV7-9
DNA: TGTGCCAGCAGCCCCCAGGGGAACGAGCAGTACTTC
CDR3: CASSPQGNEQYF

D: NA
J: TRBJ1-1
size: NA
V: TRBV20-1
DNA: TGCAGTGCTAGCCCTGGAGGGGCCGCTTTCTTT
CDR3: CSASPGGAAFF

D: NA
J: TRBJ1-4
size: NA
V: TRBV5-1
DNA: TGCGCCAGCAGCTTGAGGAAAGGGAAGGAAAAACTGTTTTTT
CDR3: CASSLRKGKEKLFF

D: NA
J: TRBJ1-1
size: NA
V: TRBV5-1
DNA: TGCGCCAGCTGGCACTCCCCGGGTGGGAACACTGAAGCTTTCTTT
CDR3: CASWHSPGGNTEAFF

D: NA
J: TRBJ2-7
size: NA
V: TRBV9
DNA: TGTGCCAGCAGCGTAACTGTATCCTACGAGCAGTACTTC
CDR3: CASSVTVSYEQYF

D: TRBD1
J: TRBJ2-4
size: NA
V: TRBV27
DNA: TGTGCCAGCAGTACCCTAAGGACAGGGCGAGCCAAAAACATTCAGTACTTC
CDR3: CASSTLRTGRAKNIQYF